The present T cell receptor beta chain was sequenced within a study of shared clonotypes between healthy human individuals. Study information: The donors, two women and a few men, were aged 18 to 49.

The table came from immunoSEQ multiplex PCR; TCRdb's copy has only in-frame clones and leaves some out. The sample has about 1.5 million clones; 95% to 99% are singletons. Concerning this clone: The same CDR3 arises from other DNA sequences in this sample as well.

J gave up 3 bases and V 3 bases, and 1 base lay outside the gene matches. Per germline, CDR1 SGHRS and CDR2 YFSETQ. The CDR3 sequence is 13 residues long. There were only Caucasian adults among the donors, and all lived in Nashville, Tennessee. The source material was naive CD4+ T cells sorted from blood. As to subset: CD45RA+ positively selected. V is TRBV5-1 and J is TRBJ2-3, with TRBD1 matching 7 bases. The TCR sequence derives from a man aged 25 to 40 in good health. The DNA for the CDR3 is TGCGCCAGCAGCTCACAGGGGACAGATACGCAGTATTTT. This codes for CASSSQGTDTQYF.